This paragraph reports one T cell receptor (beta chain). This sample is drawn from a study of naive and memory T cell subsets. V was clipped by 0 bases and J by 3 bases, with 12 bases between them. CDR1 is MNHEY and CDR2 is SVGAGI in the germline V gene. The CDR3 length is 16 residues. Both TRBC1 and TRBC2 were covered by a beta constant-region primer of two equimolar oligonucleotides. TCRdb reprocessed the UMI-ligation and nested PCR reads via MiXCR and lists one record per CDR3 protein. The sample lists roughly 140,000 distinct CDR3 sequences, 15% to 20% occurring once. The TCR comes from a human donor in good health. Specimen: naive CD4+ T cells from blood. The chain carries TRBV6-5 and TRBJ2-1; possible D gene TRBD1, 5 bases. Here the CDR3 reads CASSYSRGHDYNEQFF. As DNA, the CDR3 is TGTGCCAGCAGTTACTCTCGCGGACACGACTACAATGAGCAGTTCTTC.